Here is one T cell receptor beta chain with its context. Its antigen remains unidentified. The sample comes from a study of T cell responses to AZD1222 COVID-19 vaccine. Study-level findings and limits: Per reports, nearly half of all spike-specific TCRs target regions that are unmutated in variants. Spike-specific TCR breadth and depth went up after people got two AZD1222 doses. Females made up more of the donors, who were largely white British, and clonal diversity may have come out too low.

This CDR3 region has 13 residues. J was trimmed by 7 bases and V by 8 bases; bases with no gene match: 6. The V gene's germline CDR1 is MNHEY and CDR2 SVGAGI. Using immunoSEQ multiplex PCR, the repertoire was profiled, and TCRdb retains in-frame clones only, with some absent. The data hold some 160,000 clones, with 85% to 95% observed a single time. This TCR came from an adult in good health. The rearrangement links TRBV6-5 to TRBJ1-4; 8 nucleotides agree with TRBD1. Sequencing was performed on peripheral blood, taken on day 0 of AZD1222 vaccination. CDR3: CASPGGLGEKLFF. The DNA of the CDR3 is TGTGCCAGCCCAGGGGGCCTGGGTGAAAAACTGTTTTTT.